The 19 T cell receptor beta chains in this list originate from one sample, sequenced in a study of blood T cell repertoires in COVID-19. Produced via immunoSEQ multiplex PCR; TCRdb's table is partial and in-frame only. The sample records about 180,000 clones, 85% to 90% being singletons. Sequenced: peripheral blood. The receptors stem from a woman in her seventies with COVID-19, enrolled during active disease.

CDR3 amino acids: CASSGGLAGVWGEQFF. CDR3 in DNA: TGTGCCAGCAGCGGGGGACTAGCGGGAGTGTGGGGTGAGCAGTTCTTC. The rearrangement uses TRBV7-2 and TRBJ2-1; 14 nucleotides line up with TRBD2. With V trimmed by 5 bases and J by 9 bases, 9 bases remained unmatched. CDR3 length equals 16 residues. Per germline, CDR1 SGHTA and CDR2 FQGNSA.

The V and J genes are TRBV9 and TRBJ2-3; 11 bases agree with TRBD2. The CDR3 length is 18 residues. Germline trimming cut 4 bases from V and 2 bases from J; bases unmatched to any gene: 12. The germline V gene encodes CDR1 SGDLS and CDR2 YYNGEE. CDR3 sequence reads: CASSPGLAGSYFTDTQYF. The DNA for the CDR3 is TGTGCCAGCAGCCCCGGACTAGCGGGCAGCTACTTCACAGATACGCAGTATTTT.

This chain connects TRBV5-1 to TRBJ2-2, with D possibly being TRBD1 (7 bases). Between the trimmed V and J ends, which lost 5 bases and 4 bases, there was a span of 12 bases. The V gene's germline CDR1 is SGHRS and CDR2 YFSETQ. The CDR3 has 14 amino acids. CDR3 in amino acids: CASSRQGGTGELFF. The CDR3 DNA reads as TGCGCCAGCAGTAGACAGGGAGGCACCGGGGAGCTGTTTTTT.

The chain recombines TRBV6-5 with TRBJ1-1; a weak D match, TRBD1 (5 bases). This CDR3 has 16 amino acids. Germline V gives CDR1 MNHEY, CDR2 SVGAGI. With 2 bases removed from V and 7 bases from J, the gap between germline ends came to 20 bases. CDR3 sequence: CASSYVSGGEGLEAFF. The CDR3 coding sequence is TGTGCCAGCAGTTACGTTAGTGGGGGGGAAGGGCTTGAAGCTTTCTTT.

This rearrangement joins TRBV19 to TRBJ1-5; TRBD1 might be the D (5 bases). The length of the CDR3 is 12 residues. Per the germline V gene, CDR1 is LNHDA and CDR2 is SQIVND (reference sequence). With 8 bases removed from V and 2 bases from J, the gap between germline ends came to 7 bases. Here the CDR3 reads CASRGGNQPQHF. In DNA, the CDR3 is TGTGCCAGTCGGGGGGGCAATCAGCCCCAGCATTTT.

The chain is built from TRBV11-2 and TRBJ2-7; no clear D. Germline assignment: CDR1 SGHAT and CDR2 FQNNGV. The ends were cut back, 4 bases at V and 4 bases at J, with 11 bases in the middle. The CDR3 extends over 13 amino acids. CDR3 sequence reads: CASSSMLRYEQYF. The DNA for the CDR3 is TGTGCCAGCAGCTCAATGCTAAGATACGAGCAGTACTTC.

The chain combines TRBV5-1 with TRBJ2-5, with D tentatively TRBD2 (6 bases). The germline V gene has CDR1 SGHRS and CDR2 YFSETQ. V dropped 4 bases and J dropped 2 bases, with 12 bases sitting between them. This CDR3 comprises 14 residues. CDR3 amino acids: CASSQPGVQETQYF. The CDR3 DNA reads TGCGCCAGCAGCCAGCCGGGGGTACAAGAGACCCAGTACTTC.

The chain links TRBV29-1 to TRBJ2-7; perhaps TRBD1 as D (6 bases). CDR1 is SQVTM and CDR2 is ANQGSEA in the germline V gene. CDR3 length: 12 amino acids. The V and J ends lost 7 bases and 0 bases respectively, with 10 bases between them. The DNA of the CDR3 is TGCAGCGGCCGGGACAACTCCTACGAGCAGTACTTC. Residues: CSGRDNSYEQYF.

V usage is TRBV6-5 and J usage is TRBJ1-4, with TRBD1 matching 7 bases. In germline, CDR1 is MNHEY, CDR2 SVGAGI. The CDR3 spans 15 residues. Trimming took 4 bases from V and 1 from J; bases not matched to a gene: 3. DNA of the CDR3: TGTGCCAGCAGTTTACAGGGGAAAACTAATGAAAAACTGTTTTTT. Its protein product is CASSLQGKTNEKLFF.

This clone turned up a few times. This chain connects TRBV6-5 to TRBJ1-2; 8 positions match TRBD1. Trimming took 4 bases from V and 11 from J; bases not matched to a gene: 9. Germline CDR1 MNHEY, CDR2 SVGAGI. The CDR3 is made up of 13 amino acids. DNA for the CDR3: TGTGCCAGCAGTTCCCGGGAGGACAGGGTGTACACCTTC. It codes for CASSSREDRVYTF.

This chain connects TRBV5-1 to TRBJ1-1; possibly TRBD1 for D (6 bases). The germline gives CDR1 SGHRS, CDR2 YFSETQ. Trimming pared 1 base from V and 4 bases from J, leaving 11 bases between. There are 14 residues in the CDR3. The CDR3 bases are TGCGCCAGCAGCTTGTGGGGGCCGGGCACTGAAGCTTTCTTT. The encoded protein is CASSLWGPGTEAFF.

In regard to this clone: This same CDR3 is encoded by further DNA sequences in the sample. The chain carries TRBV2 and TRBJ1-5, with a possible D match to TRBD1 (5 bases). V dropped 3 bases and J dropped 0 bases, with 6 bases sitting between them. Germline lookup yields CDR1 SNHLY and CDR2 FYNNEI. The CDR3 has 14 amino acids. CDR3 loop: CASSDGGSNQPQHF. The CDR3 DNA follows: TGTGCCAGCAGTGACGGGGGTAGCAATCAGCCCCAGCATTTT.

CDR3 sequence (DNA): TGTGCCAGCAGCTTAGAGGTACTAGCGGGACCGCTGGAGCAGTACTTC. Its protein is CASSLEVLAGPLEQYF. This chain uses TRBV7-2 with TRBJ2-7, with 10 bases aligning to TRBD2. V lost 1 base, J lost 7 bases, and 10 bases stayed unmatched. Germline V CDR1 and CDR2: SGHTA, FQGNSA. This CDR3 region has 16 residues.

This sequence joins TRBV23-1 and TRBJ2-7, with 7 bases matching TRBD1. TRBV23-1 is reported as an ORF; its role is uncertain. The CDR3 has 17 residues. V trimming: 1 base; J trimming: 2 bases; junction bases outside the gene matches: 11. The CDR3 loop reads CASSQCPNRDRAYEQYF. CDR3 DNA: TGCGCCAGCAGTCAATGCCCCAACCGGGACAGAGCCTACGAGCAGTACTTC.

The J gene is TRBJ1-1, the V gene TRBV12-3 or TRBV12-4; tentative D call: TRBD1 (6 bases). Trimming shortened V by 6 bases and J by 1 base, and 9 bases separated the two germline ends. The CDR3 contains 13 residues. CDR3 residues: CASSRQENTEAFF. CDR3 sequence (DNA): TGTGCCAGCAGCCGACAGGAGAACACTGAAGCTTTCTTT.

This clone showed up just a few times. The CDR3 nucleotides read TGTGCCACCAGCAGAGATTTGTCCAGAAGTTACGAGCAGTACTTC. It encodes CATSRDLSRSYEQYF. This sequence joins TRBV15 and TRBJ2-7; D is ambiguous. Trimming took off 0 bases at V and 4 bases at J, with 13 bases between the two ends. In germline, CDR1 is LNHNV, CDR2 YYDKDF (reference sequence). The CDR3 runs to 15 residues.

The count of this clone is one. The chain links TRBV28 to TRBJ1-3; 7 positions match TRBD1. The trim removed 4 bases at V and 0 bases at J, leaving 3 bases unmatched. The CDR3 contains 15 residues. Germline V gene sequence: CDR1 MDHEN, CDR2 SYDVKM. The CDR3 sequence is CASSWTGLSGNTIYF. DNA of the CDR3: TGTGCCAGCAGTTGGACAGGCCTCTCTGGAAACACCATATATTTT.

This clone was observed a single time. The rearrangement uses TRBV19 and TRBJ1-5, with D perhaps matching TRBD1 (6 bases). CDR1 and CDR2 (germline): LNHDA, SQIVND (reference sequence). With 8 bases removed from V and 0 bases from J, the gap between germline ends came to 11 bases. This CDR3 is built from 14 residues. CDR3 amino acids: CASGGQYSNQPQHF. DNA for the CDR3: TGTGCCAGTGGAGGACAGTATAGCAATCAGCCCCAGCATTTT.

Here the CDR3 reads CASRASLGGEDANSPLHF. CDR3 bases: TGTGCCAGTAGAGCTTCACTAGGGGGCGAGGACGCCAATTCACCCCTCCACTTT. The chain couples TRBV19 to TRBJ1-6, with 7 bases fitting TRBD1. Germline CDR1 is LNHDA and CDR2 is SQIVND (reference sequence). Trimming removed 6 bases from V and 7 bases from J; junction bases left unmatched: 18. The CDR3 length is 18 residues.